This TCR beta chain comes out of a study of T cell responses to AZD1222 COVID-19 vaccine. Comments on this clone: What it recognizes is unknown.

Overall study results and limits: Researchers report vaccine-associated CD4 TCRs spanning spike, with dominance at 160-218 and 743-854. Clonal diversity was possibly underestimated, and the donors were mostly white British, with more females.

V was cut by 4 bases and J by 11 bases, with 12 bases left in between. In germline, CDR1 is MGHRA, CDR2 YSYEKL. This CDR3 has 13 residues. The protocol was immunoSEQ multiplex PCR, while the TCRdb copy is restricted to in-frame clones and leaves out a portion. The repertoire has 120,000 to 150,000 clones, over 85% of them found once; the top ten carry less than 0.95%. The chain joins TRBV4-1 to TRBJ1-6; D perhaps matches TRBD1 (6 bases). The TCR comes from an adult in good health. The sample in question was peripheral blood, obtained on day 0 of MenACWY control vaccination. The CDR3 DNA sequence: TGCGCCAGCAGCCGCACAGGGTTTCCACCCCTCCACTTT. Translating it yields CASSRTGFPPLHF.